The rows below give T cell receptor beta chains drawn from one sample of a study of T cell responses to AZD1222 COVID-19 vaccine. Method: immunoSEQ multiplex PCR; TCRdb's copy keeps in-frame clones and lacks some. The data contain 85,000 to 100,000 clones, roughly 93% of them singletons. The source was peripheral blood, collected on day 0 of AZD1222 vaccination. Receptors originate from an adult in good health. CDR3s include the opening cysteine and the closing phenylalanine or tryptophan. The D gene is left open where the match is weak. The listing skips clone size in some rows; elsewhere it reads once, few, many or a size class.

.,.,TRBV7-9,TRBJ2-2,TGTGCCAGCAGCTTGGACCTTATCGGGGAGCTGTTTTTT,CASSLDLIGELFF
.,.,TRBV7-3,TRBJ2-3,TGTGCCAGCAGCTCCGTTGGGGGGAGACTAGTGACAGATACGCAGTATTTT,CASSSVGGRLVTDTQYF
TRBD1,.,TRBV6-4,TRBJ1-1,TGTGCCAGCAGAGTGGACAGGGTGAACACTGAAGCTTTCTTT,CASRVDRVNTEAFF
.,once,TRBV19,TRBJ1-2,TGTGCCAGTAGAGATCTAGGGCGCGGGCTAAACTATGGCTACACCTTC,CASRDLGRGLNYGYTF
TRBD1,.,TRBV6-5,TRBJ2-5,TGTGCCAGCAGACACCGGGACAGGGCTTTTGAGACCCAGTACTTC,CASRHRDRAFETQYF
TRBD1,.,TRBV5-3,TRBJ1-2,TGTGCCAGAAGTTACGTCCCGGGACAGGGATACTATGGCTACACCTTC,CARSYVPGQGYYGYTF
TRBD1,.,TRBV5-1,TRBJ1-2,TGCGCCAGCAGCATTTCGAGCAGGGGGGTTGAAGGCTACACCTTC,CASSISSRGVEGYTF
.,.,TRBV7-9,TRBJ1-6,TGTGCCAGCAGCAAGGACAGATTATATAATTCACCCCTCCACTTT,CASSKDRLYNSPLHF
.,.,TRBV7-3,TRBJ2-1,TGTGCCAGCAGCTCCAGGACAGCTTACAATGAGCAGTTCTTC,CASSSRTAYNEQFF
.,few,TRBV7-7,TRBJ1-1,TGTGCTAGCAGCTTCGACGTGAACACTGAAGCTTTCTTT,CASSFDVNTEAFF
TRBD1,.,TRBV5-1,TRBJ1-2,TGCGCCAGCAGCACCGGGACAGAATACATTAACTATGGCTACACCTTC,CASSTGTEYINYGYTF
TRBD1,.,TRBV7-9,TRBJ2-7,TGTGCCAGCAGCTTAGTTGACAGGGGGCCGTGGCAGTACTTC,CASSLVDRGPWQYF
.,.,TRBV2,TRBJ1-1,TGTGCCAGCAGTAGTCATCGGCGGGGTGCTGAAGCTTTCTTT,CASSSHRRGAEAFF